What follows are 25 T cell receptor beta chains derived from one specimen sequenced in a study of regulatory T cells in long-lasting Graves disease. Time point defined: newly diagnosed GD, antithyroid drugs for less than 3 months. There was RNA extracted from PBMCs, and the TCR library was made from it. Investigators prepared the TCR beta libraries by applying iRepertoire HTBI primers and Arm-PCR of CDR3 regions. TCRdb re-analysed the multiplex PCR reads in MiXCR, keeping a single row per CDR3 protein. In the table there are approximately 440,000 distinct CDR3 sequences, about 16% of which are singletons. This sample was also put to use in a study of T cells in Graves' hyperthyroidism and ophthalmopathy.

This specimen was peripheral blood mononuclear cells (PBMCs), taken at new diagnosis, from a patient treated with antithyroid drugs. These receptors were collected from a man in his forties or fifties with Graves disease.

This chain's CDR3 is CASSGQGAGQPQHF. CDR3 sequence (DNA): TGTGCCAGCAGTGGACAGGGGGCAGGTCAGCCCCAGCATTTT. The genes are TRBV12-3 or TRBV12-4 and TRBJ1-5; 11 nucleotides agree with TRBD1. CDR3 length: 14 amino acids. Germline trimming cut 5 bases from V and 6 bases from J; bases unmatched to any gene: 3.

This clonotype was picked up a small number of times. This rearrangement joins TRBV29-1 to TRBJ2-3, with 8 bases lining up with TRBD1. With V trimmed by 3 bases and J by 5 bases, 7 bases remained unmatched. CDR3 length equals 14 residues. Germline CDR1 reads SQVTM; CDR2 reads ANQGSEA. The CDR3: CSVESRGRRDTQYF. The CDR3, as DNA: TGCAGCGTTGAGTCCAGGGGGCGCAGAGATACGCAGTATTTT.

This clonotype was seen more than once but under ten times. The chain recombines TRBV20-1 with TRBJ1-1; tentative D call: TRBD1 (5 bases). V was shortened by 0 bases and J by 10 bases, with 6 bases between the two germline ends. The CDR3 has 10 amino acids. The germline V gene has CDR1 DFQATT and CDR2 SNEGSKA (reference sequence). The CDR3 DNA sequence: TGCAGTGCTAGAGAAGGGGCAGCTTTCTTT. Protein sequence: CSAREGAAFF.

This clonotype was seen repeatedly, ten times or more. The genes are TRBV30 and TRBJ2-3; D unresolved. In germline, CDR1 is GTSNPN, CDR2 SVGIG (reference sequence). This CDR3 has 10 residues. Trimming took off 3 bases at V and 5 bases at J, with 3 bases between the two ends. The CDR3, as DNA: TGTGCCTGGAGCGAAGATACGCAGTATTTT. This translates into CAWSEDTQYF.

V is TRBV5-6 and J is TRBJ2-6; weak D call: TRBD2 (6 bases). The CDR3 extends over 18 amino acids. With 4 bases removed from V and 2 bases from J, the gap between germline ends came to 19 bases. In germline, CDR1 is SGHDT, CDR2 YYEEEE. The CDR3 region has the DNA TGTGCCAGCAGCCGAGGAGGGGTCGGGGCCACTGGGGCCAACGTCCTGACTTTC. Its protein is CASSRGGVGATGANVLTF.

The chain employs TRBV29-1 and TRBJ2-7; D remains unclear. The V gene's germline CDR1 is SQVTM and CDR2 ANQGSEA. The CDR3 totals 12 residues. The V end lost 3 bases, the J end lost 2 bases, and 8 bases lay between the germline ends. The CDR3, as DNA: TGCAGCGTTGAGTCCTCCCCCTACGAGCAGTACTTC. This translates into CSVESSPYEQYF.

This clonotype was found many times. The V call is TRBV2, the J call TRBJ2-7; D is perhaps TRBD2 (6 bases). Trimming removed 2 bases at V and 7 bases at J, with 12 bases between. Germline V gives CDR1 SNHLY, CDR2 FYNNEI. CDR3 length: 13 amino acids. Here the CDR3 reads CASSESRAGEQYF. The CDR3 DNA follows: TGTGCCAGCAGTGAATCCAGGGCGGGGGAGCAGTACTTC.

This chain connects TRBV10-3 to TRBJ2-7; possible D gene TRBD1, 6 bases. This CDR3 is built from 14 residues. CDR1 is ENHRY, CDR2 SYGVKD, per germline. V lost 7 bases and J 4 bases, leaving 17 bases between the germline ends. This CDR3 is CAIKSRDTTYEQYF. The CDR3 region has the DNA TGTGCCATCAAGAGTCGGGACACCACTTACGAGCAGTACTTC.

Many counts were recorded for this clonotype. This rearrangement joins TRBV5-1 to TRBJ2-1; 8 positions match TRBD2. Germline assignment: CDR1 SGHRS and CDR2 YFSETQ. V was pared by 0 bases and J by 0 bases, with 8 bases of the junction left unmatched. There are 18 residues in the CDR3. CDR3 DNA: TGCGCCAGCAGCTTGGACGCCCCCAGCGGGAGCTCCTACAATGAGCAGTTCTTC. Protein sequence: CASSLDAPSGSSYNEQFF.

This clonotype was recorded many times. J is TRBJ2-1 and V is TRBV7-9, with 14 bases matching TRBD2. CDR1 and CDR2 (germline): SEHNR, FQNEAQ (reference sequence). CDR3 length: 17 amino acids. Trimming took 5 bases from V and 8 from J; bases not matched to a gene: 11. The CDR3 bases are TGTGCCAGCAGCCCAGGAGGGACTAGCGGGAGTGGCGATGAGCAGTTCTTC. Its translation is CASSPGGTSGSGDEQFF.

This clonotype has a count of ten or more. The CDR3 DNA sequence: TGTGCCAGCCGTCAGCGCGGAACGGAGGATCAGCCCCAGCATTTT. It encodes CASRQRGTEDQPQHF. V and J are TRBV2 and TRBJ1-5; no firm D call. CDR1 and CDR2 from the germline V gene are SNHLY and FYNNEI. V was shortened by 8 bases and J by 5 bases, with 19 bases between the two germline ends. CDR3 length equals 15 residues.

This clonotype was seen many times. The V call is TRBV5-1, the J call TRBJ2-1; no clear D. The germline CDR1 and CDR2 sequences are SGHRS and YFSETQ. The CDR3 covers 12 residues. Trimming removed 4 bases at V and 6 bases at J, with 8 bases between. The CDR3 DNA sequence: TGCGCCAGCAGCCCAGACACCAATGAGCAGTTCTTC. Translating gives CASSPDTNEQFF.

J is TRBJ2-1 and V is TRBV4-1, with D hard to call. CDR1 is MGHRA, CDR2 YSYEKL, per germline. V was clipped by 0 bases and J by 9 bases, with 9 bases between them. The CDR3 has 13 amino acids. The CDR3: CASSQDWSTEQFF. The CDR3 bases are TGCGCCAGCAGCCAAGATTGGTCTACTGAGCAGTTCTTC.

The V call is TRBV29-1, the J call TRBJ2-3; D could derive from TRBD1 or TRBD2 (5 bases each). The germline V gene has CDR1 SQVTM and CDR2 ANQGSEA. Trimming pared 6 bases from V and 1 base from J, leaving 17 bases between. The CDR3 spans 15 residues. CDR3 amino acids: CSVVVWGMGTDTQYF. For the CDR3, the DNA is TGCAGCGTGGTCGTTTGGGGGATGGGCACAGATACGCAGTATTTT.

This rearrangement joins TRBV6-1 to TRBJ2-7; D assignment may be TRBD1 or TRBD2 (6 bases each). Trimming left V 6 bases short and J 5 bases short, with 17 bases between. This CDR3 has 14 residues. Per germline, CDR1 MNHNS and CDR2 SASEGT. In nucleotides, the CDR3 is TGTGCCAGCAGAGGGGGGCTCCAAACCCACGAGCAGTACTTC. Its translation is CASRGGLQTHEQYF.

This clonotype was found a few times. V gene TRBV3-1 combines with J gene TRBJ2-1; D gene unclear. The germline V and J ends were trimmed by 4 bases and 12 bases, with 13 bases remaining between them. The CDR3 covers 12 residues. Germline CDR1 is LGHDT and CDR2 is YNNKEL (reference sequence). CDR3 bases: TGTGCCAGCAGCCCCGGCACGGGTGGGCAGTTCTTC. This gives the protein CASSPGTGGQFF.

This clonotype was seen at least ten times. The rearrangement links TRBV29-1 to TRBJ2-1, with no clear D. Deletions cut 6 bases from V and 7 bases from J, with 16 bases between. Per the germline V gene, CDR1 is SQVTM and CDR2 is ANQGSEA. CDR3 length: 13 residues. CDR3 region: CSVKGLPRNEQFF. The DNA of the CDR3 is TGCAGCGTGAAGGGTTTACCCCGAAATGAGCAGTTCTTC.

This clonotype was recorded a few times. The rearrangement uses TRBV19 and TRBJ1-2, with no clear D. Trimming removed 0 bases at V and 2 bases at J, with 7 bases between. There are 14 residues in the CDR3. Germline assignment: CDR1 LNHDA and CDR2 SQIVND (reference sequence). The CDR3 reads CASSIESYNYGYTF. CDR3 nucleotides: TGTGCCAGTAGTATAGAGAGCTACAACTATGGCTACACCTTC.

This clonotype was seen a handful of times. The gene calls are TRBV6-2 or TRBV6-3 and TRBJ2-2; 9 nucleotides align to TRBD1. J gave up 5 bases and V 6 bases, and 4 bases lay outside the gene matches. The length of the CDR3 is 14 residues. Germline V gene sequence: CDR1 MNHEY, CDR2 SVGEGT. CDR3 sequence reads: CASRGQGMTGELFF. DNA of the CDR3: TGTGCCAGCAGAGGACAGGGGATGACCGGGGAGCTGTTTTTT.

This clonotype was seen repeatedly, ten times or more. V usage is TRBV7-6 and J usage is TRBJ2-3; D remains ambiguous. CDR1 is SGHVS, CDR2 FNYEAQ, per germline. The CDR3 is made up of 15 amino acids. V lost 8 bases and J lost 1, with 16 bases in between. CDR3 DNA: TGTGCCAGCTCACGCCGCCAGGCCGGCACAGATACGCAGTATTTT. This encodes CASSRRQAGTDTQYF. Looking up the rest from reference TRBV7-6 and TRBJ2-3 gives the full variable domain: GAGVSQSPRYKVTKRGQDVALRCDPISGHVSLYWYRQALGQGPEFLTYFNYEAQQDKSGLPNDRFSAERPEGSISTLTIQRTEQRDSAMYRCASSRRQAGTDTQYFGPGTRLTVL.

As regards this clonotype: It differs at one base from a far larger clone, so likely a read error. The chain recombines TRBV7-8 with TRBJ2-1; 9 nucleotides line up with TRBD2. The CDR3 is 15 residues long. Germline CDR1 and CDR2: SGHVS and FQNEAQ. The CDR3 reads CTSSLRLADSHEQFF. CDR3 bases: TGTACCAGCAGCTTGAGACTAGCGGATTCCCATGAGCAGTTCTTC.

This clonotype was seen more than once but under ten times. The chain has TRBV12-5 and TRBJ2-3, with 8 bases matching TRBD2. The germline CDR1 and CDR2 sequences are LGHNT and FRNRAP. The CDR3 sequence is 17 residues long. The V and J ends lost 3 bases and 2 bases, in that order; junction bases with no gene match: 10. The CDR3 sequence is CASGFFFSGSNTDTQYF. The CDR3 DNA sequence: TGTGCTAGTGGTTTTTTTTTCAGCGGGAGTAACACAGATACGCAGTATTTT.

For this clonotype: It is likely a read error: a sequence one base away is far more abundant. The J gene is TRBJ2-1, the V gene TRBV10-2; a possible D gene is TRBD1 (6 bases). This CDR3 is 13 amino acids long. With 6 bases removed from V and 13 bases from J, the gap between germline ends came to 19 bases. Germline V gene sequence: CDR1 WSHSY, CDR2 SAAADI. The CDR3: CASRTGEVGTQFF. In nucleotides, the CDR3 is TGCGCCAGCAGGACAGGAGAGGTTGGGACCCAGTTCTTC.

Ten or more counts support this clonotype. The J gene is TRBJ2-7, the V gene TRBV2; weak D call: TRBD1 (5 bases). This CDR3 has 14 amino acids. Germline assignment: CDR1 SNHLY and CDR2 FYNNEI. Trimming removed 7 bases at V and 0 bases at J, with 13 bases between. The CDR3 loop is CASKKLDSSYEQYF. DNA of the CDR3: TGTGCCAGCAAAAAGCTTGACAGCTCCTACGAGCAGTACTTC. Combining the CDR3 with reference TRBV2 and TRBJ2-7 gives the whole variable domain EPEVTQTPSHQVTQMGQEVILRCVPISNHLYFYWYRQILGQKVEFLVSFYNNEISEKSEIFDDQFSVERPDGSNFTLKIRSTKLEDSAMYFCASKKLDSSYEQYFGPGTRLTVT.

This sequence joins TRBV9 and TRBJ1-2; D remains unclear. This CDR3 region has 15 residues. The V gene lost 4 bases and the J gene lost 8 bases, with 21 bases spanning the gap. Germline lookup yields CDR1 SGDLS and CDR2 YYNGEE. The CDR3 nucleotides read TGTGCCAGCAGCTCAAGCGGAGGGTTCGGGAGAGGCTACACCTTC. Protein product: CASSSSGGFGRGYTF.